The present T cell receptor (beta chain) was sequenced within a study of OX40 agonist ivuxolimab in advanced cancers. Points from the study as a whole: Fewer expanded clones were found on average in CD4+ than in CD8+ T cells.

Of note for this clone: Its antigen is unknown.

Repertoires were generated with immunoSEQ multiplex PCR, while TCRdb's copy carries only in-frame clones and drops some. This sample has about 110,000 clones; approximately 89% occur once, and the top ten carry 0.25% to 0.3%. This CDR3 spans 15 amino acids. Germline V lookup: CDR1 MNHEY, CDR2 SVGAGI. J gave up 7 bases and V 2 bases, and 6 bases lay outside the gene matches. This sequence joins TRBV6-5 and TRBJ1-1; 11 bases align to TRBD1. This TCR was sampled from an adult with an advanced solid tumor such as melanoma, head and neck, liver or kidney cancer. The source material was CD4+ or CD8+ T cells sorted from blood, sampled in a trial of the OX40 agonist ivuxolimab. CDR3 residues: CASSYAGQGAGEAFF. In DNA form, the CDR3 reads TGTGCCAGCAGTTACGCCGGACAGGGGGCTGGTGAAGCTTTCTTT.